The count of the clone carrying this TCR beta chain is one. Profiling relied on immunoSEQ multiplex PCR, and the TCRdb table lists in-frame clones only, not all of them. Of about 710,000 clones in the sample, over 75% are singletons; the top ten hold about 0.0094%. The V end lost 6 bases, the J end lost 2 bases, and 10 bases lay between the germline ends. Germline loops: CDR1 MDHEN, CDR2 SYDVKM. This CDR3 comprises 13 residues. The sample is drawn from a study of shared T cell receptors in the human thymus. The sample also formed part of further work on human thymus T cells. As that study records: The thymus tissue came from resections taken during corrective heart surgery. As related research reported, thymic repertoires overlapped highly among unrelated individuals.

The V gene is TRBV28, the J gene TRBJ1-2; D possibly corresponds to TRBD1 (5 bases). The receptor comes from a boy in the first two years of life with a congenital heart defect. The specimen sequenced was thymocytes. The CDR3 region has the DNA TGTGCCAGCAGGGGGCAGTCGAACTATGGCTACACCTTC. Amino acid sequence: CASRGQSNYGYTF.